This T cell receptor (beta chain) came from a study of shared clonotypes between healthy human individuals. General observations from the study: Deeper or shallower sequencing was expected to change how clonotypes are shared among donors.

The CDR3 spans 18 residues. Germline loops: CDR1 ENHRY, CDR2 SYGVKD. V dropped 4 bases and J dropped 0; count of bases not matched to a gene: 6. Clones were read by immunoSEQ multiplex PCR, and TCRdb kept only the in-frame ones, dropping some. The sample includes over a million clones, under 80% seen only once; the top ten take over 1.3%. With respect to this clone: Its antigen is unidentified.

J is TRBJ2-6 and V is TRBV10-3; 10 positions agree with TRBD1. The specimen sequenced was memory CD4+ T cells sorted from blood. This sample's subset: CD45RA-negative fraction. This receptor was obtained from a man in his late teens or twenties in good health. The DNA of the CDR3 is TGTGCCATCAGTGCTGGACAGGGGGGCCTCTCTGGGGCCAACGTCCTGACTTTC. Its translation is CAISAGQGGLSGANVLTF.